This T cell receptor beta chain originates from a study of CD8 T cells in ankylosing spondylitis. General observations from the study: Matched ankylosing spondylitis synovial fluid reportedly contained a significantly enriched population of disease-linked clones.

This clonotype was recorded at least ten times. Its antigen remains unidentified. Quantitative barcoded 5'-RACE was used to prepare TCR beta libraries. TCRdb independently ran MiXCR on the 5' RACE reads; one entry per CDR3 protein. This table has some 250,000 distinct CDR3 sequences, roughly a tenth appearing once. With 1 base removed from V and 9 bases from J, the gap between germline ends came to 21 bases. The CDR3 extends over 16 amino acids. Germline V gene data show CDR1 as MGHDK and CDR2 as SYGVNS. The clonotype originates from a male donor with ankylosing spondylitis or in good health (not recorded which). The chain has TRBV25-1 and TRBJ2-5; tentatively, D is TRBD2 (6 bases). The sequenced sample was blood, either unsorted or a sorted T cell fraction (not recorded which). CDR3 nucleotide sequence: TGTGCCAGCAGTGAATGGAAGGGAGGCGCCCCAGGGTCCCAGTACTTC. This gives the protein CASSEWKGGAPGSQYF.